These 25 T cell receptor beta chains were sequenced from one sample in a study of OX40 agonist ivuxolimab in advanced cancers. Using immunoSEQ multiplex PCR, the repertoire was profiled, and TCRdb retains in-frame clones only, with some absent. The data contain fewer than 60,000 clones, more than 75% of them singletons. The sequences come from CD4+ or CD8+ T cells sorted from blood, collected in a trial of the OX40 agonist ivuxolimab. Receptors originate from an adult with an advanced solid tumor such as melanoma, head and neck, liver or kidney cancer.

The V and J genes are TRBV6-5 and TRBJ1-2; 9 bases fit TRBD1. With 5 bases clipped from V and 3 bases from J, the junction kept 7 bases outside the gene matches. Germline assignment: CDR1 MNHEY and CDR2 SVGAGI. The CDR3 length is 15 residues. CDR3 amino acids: CASSLGGTGHYGYTF. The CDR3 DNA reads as TGTGCCAGCAGTCTAGGCGGGACAGGGCACTATGGCTACACCTTC.

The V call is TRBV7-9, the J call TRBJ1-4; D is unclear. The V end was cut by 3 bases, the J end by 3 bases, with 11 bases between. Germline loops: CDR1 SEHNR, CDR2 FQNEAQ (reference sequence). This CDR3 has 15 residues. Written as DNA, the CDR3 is TGTGCCAGCAGCTTGGCCGAACTGGCTAATGAAAAACTGTTTTTT. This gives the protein CASSLAELANEKLFF.

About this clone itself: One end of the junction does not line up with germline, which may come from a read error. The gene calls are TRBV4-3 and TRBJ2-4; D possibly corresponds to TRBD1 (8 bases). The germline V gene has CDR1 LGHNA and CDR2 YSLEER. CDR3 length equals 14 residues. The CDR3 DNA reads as TGCGCCAGCAGCCAAGGGCCAGACAGGGGAGGGTGGGCCTTC. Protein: CASSQGPDRGGWAF.

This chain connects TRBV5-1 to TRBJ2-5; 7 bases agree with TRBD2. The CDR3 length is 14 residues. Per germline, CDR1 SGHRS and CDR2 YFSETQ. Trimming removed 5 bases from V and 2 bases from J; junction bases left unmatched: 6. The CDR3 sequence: CASRPTSIQETQYF. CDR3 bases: TGCGCCAGCAGGCCGACTAGCATACAAGAGACCCAGTACTTC.

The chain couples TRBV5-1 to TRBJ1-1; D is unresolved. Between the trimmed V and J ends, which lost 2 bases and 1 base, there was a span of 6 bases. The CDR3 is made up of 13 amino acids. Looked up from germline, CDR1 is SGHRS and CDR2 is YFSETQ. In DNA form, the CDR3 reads TGCGCCAGCAGCTTTAATAGGAACACTGAAGCTTTCTTT. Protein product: CASSFNRNTEAFF. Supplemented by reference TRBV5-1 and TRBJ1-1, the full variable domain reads KAGVTQTPRYLIKTRGQQVTLSCSPISGHRSVSWYQQTPGQGLQFLFEYFSETQRNKGNFPGRFSGRQFSNSRSEMNVSTLELGDSALYLCASSFNRNTEAFFGQGTRLTVV.

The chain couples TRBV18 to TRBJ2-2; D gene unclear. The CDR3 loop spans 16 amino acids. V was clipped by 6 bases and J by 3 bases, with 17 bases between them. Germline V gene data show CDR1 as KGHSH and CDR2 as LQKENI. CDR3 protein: CASSPPDRVHTGELFF. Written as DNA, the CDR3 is TGTGCCAGCTCTCCTCCGGATAGGGTGCACACCGGGGAGCTGTTTTTT.

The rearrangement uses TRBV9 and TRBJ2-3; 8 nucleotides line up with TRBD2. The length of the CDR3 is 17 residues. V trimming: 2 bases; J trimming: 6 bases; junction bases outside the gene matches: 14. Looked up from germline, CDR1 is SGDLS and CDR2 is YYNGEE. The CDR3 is CASSVRVGTGGPDTQYF. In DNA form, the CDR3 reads TGTGCCAGCAGCGTCCGGGTGGGGACGGGAGGGCCGGATACGCAGTATTTT. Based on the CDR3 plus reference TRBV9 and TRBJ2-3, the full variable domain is DSGVTQTPKHLITATGQRVTLRCSPRSGDLSVYWYQQSLDQGLQFLIQYYNGEERAKGNILERFSAQQFPDLHSELNLSSLELGDSALYFCASSVRVGTGGPDTQYFGPGTRLTVL.

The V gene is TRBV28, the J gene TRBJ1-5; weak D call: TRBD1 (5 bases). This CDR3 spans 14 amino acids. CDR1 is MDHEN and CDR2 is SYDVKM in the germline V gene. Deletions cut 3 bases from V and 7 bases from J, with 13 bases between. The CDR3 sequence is CASSLILGEQPQHF. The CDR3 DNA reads TGTGCCAGCAGTTTGATTCTAGGGGAACAGCCCCAGCATTTT.

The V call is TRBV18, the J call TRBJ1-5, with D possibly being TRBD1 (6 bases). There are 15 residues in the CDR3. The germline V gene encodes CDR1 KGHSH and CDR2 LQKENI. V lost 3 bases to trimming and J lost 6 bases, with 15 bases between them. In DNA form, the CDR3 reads TGTGCCAGCTCACCTACAGGGCTTGGGAGTCAGCCCCAGCATTTT. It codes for CASSPTGLGSQPQHF.

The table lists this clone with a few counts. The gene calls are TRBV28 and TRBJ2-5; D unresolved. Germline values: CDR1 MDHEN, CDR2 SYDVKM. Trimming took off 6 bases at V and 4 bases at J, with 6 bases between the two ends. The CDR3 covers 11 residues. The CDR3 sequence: CASSRAETQYF. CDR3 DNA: TGTGCCAGCAGCCGGGCAGAGACCCAGTACTTC.

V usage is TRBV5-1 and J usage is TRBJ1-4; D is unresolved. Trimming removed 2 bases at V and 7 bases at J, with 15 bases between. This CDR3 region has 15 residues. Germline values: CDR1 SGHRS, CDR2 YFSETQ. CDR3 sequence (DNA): TGCGCCAGCAGCTTTCTTAGCGGGGATCCTGAAAAACTGTTTTTT. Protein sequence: CASSFLSGDPEKLFF.

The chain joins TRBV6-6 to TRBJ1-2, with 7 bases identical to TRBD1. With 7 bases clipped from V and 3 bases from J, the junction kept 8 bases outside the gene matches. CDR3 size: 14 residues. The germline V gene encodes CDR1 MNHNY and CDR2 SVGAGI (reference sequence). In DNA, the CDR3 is TGTGCCAGCACAAAGACAGGGAGTGACTATGGCTACACCTTC. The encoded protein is CASTKTGSDYGYTF.

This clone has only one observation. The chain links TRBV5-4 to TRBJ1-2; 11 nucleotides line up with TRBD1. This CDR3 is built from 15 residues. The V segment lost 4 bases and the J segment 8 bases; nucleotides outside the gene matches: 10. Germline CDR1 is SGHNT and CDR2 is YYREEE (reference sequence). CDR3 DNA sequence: TGTGCCAGCAGCGGCGCCGGGACAGGGGGAAAAGGCTACACCTTC. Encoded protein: CASSGAGTGGKGYTF.

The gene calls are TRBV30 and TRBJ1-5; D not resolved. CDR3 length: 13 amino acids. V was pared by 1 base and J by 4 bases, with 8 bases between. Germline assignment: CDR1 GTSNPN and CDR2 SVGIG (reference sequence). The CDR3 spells CAWSGTGNQPQHF. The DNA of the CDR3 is TGTGCCTGGAGTGGGACGGGAAATCAGCCCCAGCATTTT.

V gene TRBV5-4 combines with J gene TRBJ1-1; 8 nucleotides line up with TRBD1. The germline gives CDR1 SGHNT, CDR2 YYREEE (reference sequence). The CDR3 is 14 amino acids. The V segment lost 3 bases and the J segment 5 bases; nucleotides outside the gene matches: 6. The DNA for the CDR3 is TGTGCCAGCAGCTGGGACAGGACGGGGACTGAAGCTTTCTTT. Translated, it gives CASSWDRTGTEAFF.

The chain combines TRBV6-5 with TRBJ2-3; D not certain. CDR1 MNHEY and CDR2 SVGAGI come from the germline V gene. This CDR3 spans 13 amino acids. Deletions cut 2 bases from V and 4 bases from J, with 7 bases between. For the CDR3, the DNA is TGTGCCAGCAGTTACGAAAGGCCAGATACGCAGTATTTT. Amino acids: CASSYERPDTQYF.

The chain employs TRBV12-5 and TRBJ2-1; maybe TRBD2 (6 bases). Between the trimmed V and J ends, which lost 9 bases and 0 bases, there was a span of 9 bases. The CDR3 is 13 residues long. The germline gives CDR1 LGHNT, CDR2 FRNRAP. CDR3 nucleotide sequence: TGTGCTAGCGCGGGGAGCTCCTACAATGAGCAGTTCTTC. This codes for CASAGSSYNEQFF.

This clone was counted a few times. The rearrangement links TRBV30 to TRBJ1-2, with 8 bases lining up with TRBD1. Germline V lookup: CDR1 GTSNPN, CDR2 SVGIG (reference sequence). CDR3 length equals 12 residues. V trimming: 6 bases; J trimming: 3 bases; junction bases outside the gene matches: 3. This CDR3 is CACGQGYYGYTF. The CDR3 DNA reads TGTGCCTGCGGACAGGGATACTATGGCTACACCTTC.

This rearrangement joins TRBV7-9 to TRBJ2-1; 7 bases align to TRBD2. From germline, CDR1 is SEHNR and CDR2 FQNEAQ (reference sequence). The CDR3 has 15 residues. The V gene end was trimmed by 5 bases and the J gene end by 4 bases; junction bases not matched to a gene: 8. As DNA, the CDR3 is TGTGCCAGCAGCCCTGGACTAGGGGATTACAATGAGCAGTTCTTC. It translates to CASSPGLGDYNEQFF.

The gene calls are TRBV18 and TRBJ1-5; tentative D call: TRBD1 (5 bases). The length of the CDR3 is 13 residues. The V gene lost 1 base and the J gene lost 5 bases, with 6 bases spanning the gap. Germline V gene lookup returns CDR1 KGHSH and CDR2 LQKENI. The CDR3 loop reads CASSPQGYQPQHF. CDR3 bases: TGTGCCAGCTCACCACAGGGGTATCAGCCCCAGCATTTT.

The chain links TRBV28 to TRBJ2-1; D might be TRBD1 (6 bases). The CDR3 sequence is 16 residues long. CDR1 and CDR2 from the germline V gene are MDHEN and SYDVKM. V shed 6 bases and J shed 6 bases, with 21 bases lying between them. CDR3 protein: CASSRTTGKGGNEQFF. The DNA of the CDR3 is TGTGCCAGCAGCCGAACAACAGGGAAAGGTGGCAATGAGCAGTTCTTC. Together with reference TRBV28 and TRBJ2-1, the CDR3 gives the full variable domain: DVKVTQSSRYLVKRTGEKVFLECVQDMDHENMFWYRQDPGLGLRLIYFSYDVKMKEKGDIPEGYSVSREKKERFSLILESASTNQTSMYLCASSRTTGKGGNEQFFGPGTRLTVL.

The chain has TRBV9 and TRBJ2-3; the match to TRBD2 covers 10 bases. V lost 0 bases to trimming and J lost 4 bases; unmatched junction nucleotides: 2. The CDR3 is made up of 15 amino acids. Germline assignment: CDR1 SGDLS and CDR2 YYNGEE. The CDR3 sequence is CASSVASGSADTQYF. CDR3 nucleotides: TGTGCCAGCAGCGTAGCTAGCGGGAGTGCAGATACGCAGTATTTT.

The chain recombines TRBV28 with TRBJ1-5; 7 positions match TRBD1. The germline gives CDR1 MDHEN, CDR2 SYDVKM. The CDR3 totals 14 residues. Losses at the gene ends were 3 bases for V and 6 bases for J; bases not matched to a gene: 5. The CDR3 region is CASSFVQGGQPQHF. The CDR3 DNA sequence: TGTGCCAGCAGTTTTGTGCAGGGGGGTCAGCCCCAGCATTTT.

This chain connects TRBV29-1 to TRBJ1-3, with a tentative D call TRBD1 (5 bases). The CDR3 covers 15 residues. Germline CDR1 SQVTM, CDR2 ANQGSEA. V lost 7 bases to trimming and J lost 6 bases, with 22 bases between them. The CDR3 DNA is TGCAGCGCCACGCGGGGCCAGGGCAATGAAAACACCATATATTTT. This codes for CSATRGQGNENTIYF.

CDR3 amino acids: CSVGQGAAGYTF. DNA of the CDR3: TGCAGCGTTGGACAGGGGGCGGCTGGCTACACCTTC. The rearrangement links TRBV29-1 to TRBJ1-2, with TRBD1 matching over 10 bases. The CDR3 length is 12 residues. With V trimmed by 4 bases and J by 7 bases, 3 bases remained unmatched. Germline V gene data show CDR1 as SQVTM and CDR2 as ANQGSEA.